This T cell receptor (beta chain) is from a study of T cells after yellow fever vaccination. Study results and caveats: Repertoires obtained by FACS sorting could include abundant clonotypes that entered as contaminants from the bulk population. A weaker secondary response peaked on day 5, the primary on day 15. Although most clonotypes did not, a small share appeared in both CD4 and CD8 compartments.

The germline CDR1 and CDR2 sequences are SGHVS and FQNEAQ. The CDR3 runs 16 residues. V was shortened by 5 bases and J by 8 bases, with 21 bases between the two germline ends. A universal primer site and UMIs were added as TCR cDNA was made by 5'RACE template switching. Each CDR3 protein is one row after TCRdb ran MiXCR on the 5' RACE reads. This sample yields more than 450,000 distinct CDR3 sequences, of which just over 20% are seen a single time; roughly a sixth belongs to the top ten. This clonotype showed up just a few times. What it binds is unknown. This clonotype was obtained from a man younger than 30 who received the YFV17D yellow fever vaccine. The input for sequencing was PBMCs, taken approximately 22 days after the first yellow fever vaccination. The chain is built from TRBV7-8 and TRBJ1-4; D is uncertain. The DNA of the CDR3 is TGTGCCAGCAGCCCCCTGCCGAAGGGAAGGAGGGAAAAACTGTTTTTT. It specifies CASSPLPKGRREKLFF.